This T cell receptor (beta chain) was observed in a study of T cell repertoires in cytomegalovirus infection. Whole-study context: An indication of both CMV infection and matching HLA type came from public TCR beta signatures.

One entry per CDR3 protein, called by TCRdb with MiXCR from the reads. This sample has about 330,000 distinct CDR3 sequences; more than 9% occur once, and the top ten carry around 4%. The length of the CDR3 is 17 residues. Germline assignment: CDR1 WSHSY and CDR2 SAAADI. With 2 bases removed from V and 2 bases from J, the gap between germline ends came to 16 bases. Overall study findings and caveats: Summed frequency of public TCR beta families distinguished CMV carriers with the relevant HLA.

This clonotype was found a few times. As yet, its antigen is unknown. This TCR was recovered from a human donor in good health (CMV status not recorded). Some clones in this sample may be carry-over from other donors' samples. The chain combines TRBV10-2 with TRBJ1-5; a possible D gene is TRBD1 (5 bases). Source material: PBMCs. This CDR3 is CASSEDPWGIGNQPQHF. CDR3 coding DNA: TGCGCCAGCAGTGAGGACCCCTGGGGCATCGGCAATCAGCCCCAGCATTTT.